A single sample is the source of the 3 T cell receptor beta chains below, sequenced in a study of CD8+CD57+ T cells in acquired aplastic anemia. Investigators profiled TCR beta VDJ and CDR3 from genomic DNA template. MiXCR was run by TCRdb on the reads, yielding one entry per CDR3 protein. The repertoire consists of 160,000 or so distinct CDR3 sequences, with around 48% occurring once and the leading ten covering more than 30%. Patients chosen for sequencing had shown CD8+CD57+ cell expansion by flow cytometry. Sequenced material: sorted CD4+, CD8+, or CD8+CD57+ T cells (not recorded which) from PBMCs. These receptors were obtained from a human donor with aplastic anemia.

Regarding this clonotype: At one end, the junction sequence differs from germline, possibly due to a read error. The chain uses TRBV15 and TRBJ2-3; D unclear. Germline V gives CDR1 LNHNV, CDR2 YYDKDF (reference sequence). The CDR3 is 14 residues long. CDR3 DNA: TGTGCCACCAGCAGAGTGGGTATCGCAGATACGCGGTATTTT. Its protein product is CATSRVGIADTRYF.

This clonotype was recorded at least ten times. The chain joins TRBV5-6 to TRBJ1-6; maybe TRBD1 (5 bases). Germline CDR1 and CDR2: SGHDT and YYEEEE. Trimming took off 1 base at V and 9 bases at J, with 14 bases between the two ends. This CDR3 contains 15 residues. The CDR3 region has the DNA TGTGCCAGCAGCTTGACCGGGCAGGGACTTTCACCCCTCCACTTT. Encoded protein: CASSLTGQGLSPLHF.

This clonotype was counted many times. The rearrangement uses TRBV20-1 and TRBJ2-2; no reliable D call. V was shortened by 0 bases and J by 1 base, with 9 bases between the two germline ends. The V gene's germline CDR1 is DFQATT and CDR2 SNEGSKA (reference sequence). The CDR3 is made up of 15 amino acids. CDR3 in amino acids: CSARDLGKNTGELFF. The CDR3 nucleotides read TGCAGTGCTAGAGATTTGGGCAAGAACACCGGGGAGCTGTTTTTT.